Below, one T cell receptor (beta chain) is given with its context. The junction does not match germline at one end; this may be a read error. The record originates from a study of CD8+CD57+ T cells in acquired aplastic anemia. The CDR3 sequence is 14 residues long. From germline, CDR1 is SGHRS and CDR2 YFSETQ. Investigators profiled TCR beta VDJ and CDR3 from genomic DNA template. Each CDR3 protein is one row after TCRdb ran MiXCR on the reads. The sample lists 150,000 to 200,000 distinct CDR3 sequences; approximately 49% were seen once. The V call is TRBV5-1, the J call TRBJ2-7, with D hard to call. This TCR was recovered from a human donor in good health. The specimen was sorted CD4+, CD8+, or CD8+CD57+ T cells (not recorded which) from PBMCs. The CDR3 DNA follows: TGCGCCAGCAGCTTTTCGAAAGGAGCCTACGAGCAGTACTTT. Translation: CASSFSKGAYEQYF.